Below, 31 T cell receptor beta chains from the same sample are listed, as sequenced in a study of cytomegalovirus exposure and HLA in healthy donors. Primers included in the PCR were 60 Vbeta and 13 Jbeta primers. Method: immunoSEQ multiplex PCR; TCRdb's copy keeps in-frame clones and lacks some. The sample holds approximately 90,000 clones; 7.5% to 8.5% are singletons and the top ten take approximately 2.5%. Material for sequencing was PBMCs. These receptors originate from a man over 45 in good health and CMV-seronegative.

This clone was observed a few times. The chain has TRBV6-6 and TRBJ1-4; 7 nucleotides agree with TRBD1. CDR3 length: 15 amino acids. With 2 bases clipped from V and 7 bases from J, the junction kept 7 bases outside the gene matches. Per the germline V gene, CDR1 is MNHNY and CDR2 is SVGAGI (reference sequence). CDR3 region: CASSYHTRQGEKLFF. Written as DNA, the CDR3 is TGTGCCAGCAGTTACCATACACGACAGGGTGAAAAACTGTTTTTT.

This chain joins TRBV28 and TRBJ2-1; D might be TRBD2 (5 bases). The CDR3 is made up of 18 amino acids. CDR1 and CDR2 (germline): MDHEN, SYDVKM. Trimming cost V 4 bases and J 3 bases, with 22 bases left between them. CDR3: CASSSHAIVAPNYNEQFF. CDR3 nucleotides: TGTGCCAGCAGTTCTCACGCTATAGTAGCGCCCAACTACAATGAGCAGTTCTTC.

V and J are TRBV29-1 and TRBJ2-3, with 8 bases matching TRBD2. The CDR3 consists of 15 residues. Per the germline V gene, CDR1 is SQVTM and CDR2 is ANQGSEA. V was pared by 3 bases and J by 4 bases, with 9 bases of the junction left unmatched. The CDR3 sequence: CSVERGEMISDTQYF. CDR3 in DNA: TGCAGCGTTGAGCGGGGGGAGATGATATCAGATACGCAGTATTTT.

V is TRBV21-1 and J is TRBJ2-3; the table's D call, TRBD1, was not checked against the DNA. TRBV21-1 is designated a pseudogene. This CDR3 is built from 17 residues. CDR3 region: CASSTGRTGESTDTQYF. The CDR3 DNA sequence: TGTGCCAGCAGCACGGGACGGACAGGGGAGAGCACAGATACGCAGTATTTT.

This clone was detected only a few times. The chain joins TRBV19 to TRBJ1-1, with 8 bases aligning to TRBD1. The V and J ends lost 2 bases and 5 bases, in that order; junction bases with no gene match: 13. The CDR3 covers 17 residues. Per germline, CDR1 LNHDA and CDR2 SQIVND (reference sequence). In DNA form, the CDR3 reads TGTGCCAGTAGTATAAGTAGGGCAGGGGGCCGAGGAACTGAAGCTTTCTTT. Its translation: CASSISRAGGRGTEAFF.

The V gene is TRBV11-2, the J gene TRBJ2-6; D perhaps matches TRBD1 (5 bases). CDR1 SGHAT and CDR2 FQNNGV come from the germline V gene. The CDR3 sequence is 18 residues long. The V end lost 5 bases, the J end lost 2 bases, and 19 bases lay between the germline ends. The CDR3 loop is CASSPLMRQGAGANVLTF. CDR3 nucleotide sequence: TGTGCCAGCAGCCCATTGATGCGGCAGGGCGCTGGGGCCAACGTCCTGACTTTC.

The chain combines TRBV6-5 with TRBJ1-1; D is perhaps TRBD1 (5 bases). There are 15 residues in the CDR3. Germline V gene data show CDR1 as MNHEY and CDR2 as SVGAGI. V shed 7 bases and J shed 1 base, with 16 bases lying between them. The CDR3 is CASTAARGQNTEAFF. The DNA for the CDR3 is TGTGCCAGCACCGCAGCCAGAGGACAGAACACTGAAGCTTTCTTT.

The gene calls are TRBV7-9 and TRBJ2-1, with TRBD2 matching 8 bases. Germline values: CDR1 SEHNR, CDR2 FQNEAQ (reference sequence). Germline trimming cut 5 bases from V and 7 bases from J; bases unmatched to any gene: 13. This CDR3 is built from 16 residues. CDR3 nucleotides: TGTGCCAGCAGCACCCGTCATAGCGGGGCCGGTAATGAGCAGTTCTTC. Protein product: CASSTRHSGAGNEQFF.

This clone turned up a few times. The V and J genes are TRBV28 and TRBJ1-2, with D possibly matching TRBD1 (6 bases). Germline V lookup: CDR1 MDHEN, CDR2 SYDVKM. The V end was cut by 5 bases, the J end by 4 bases, with 17 bases between. CDR3 length: 15 amino acids. For the CDR3, the DNA is TGTGCCAGCAGTGTAGGGGGAGCCAGGGCCTATGGCTACACCTTC. It codes for CASSVGGARAYGYTF.

V and J are TRBV19 and TRBJ1-5; possible D gene TRBD1, 5 bases. Trimming stripped 6 bases from V and 4 bases from J, with 13 bases between. The CDR3 has 14 residues. Germline CDR1 reads LNHDA; CDR2 reads SQIVND (reference sequence). The CDR3 coding sequence is TGTGCCAGTAGCGACAGACCCTATAATCAGCCCCAGCATTTT. Encoded protein: CASSDRPYNQPQHF. Filled out from reference TRBV19 and TRBJ1-5, the complete variable domain reads DGGITQSPKYLFRKEGQNVTLSCEQNLNHDAMYWYRQDPGQGLRLIYYSQIVNDFQKGDIAEGYSVSREKKESFPLTVTSAQKNPTAFYLCASSDRPYNQPQHFGDGTRLSIL.

This clone was seen a handful of times. The chain is built from TRBV9 and TRBJ2-3, with a possible D match to TRBD2 (5 bases). Germline V CDR1 and CDR2: SGDLS, YYNGEE. CDR3 length: 12 amino acids. Deletions cut 4 bases from V and 5 bases from J, with 8 bases between. CDR3 in DNA: TGTGCCAGCAGCTTCAGCGGAGATACGCAGTATTTT. Translating gives CASSFSGDTQYF.

This clone was picked up a small number of times. This chain joins TRBV19 and TRBJ1-5; weak D call: TRBD1 (6 bases). The germline gives CDR1 LNHDA, CDR2 SQIVND (reference sequence). The CDR3 runs 14 residues. V was cut by 6 bases and J by 4 bases, with 13 bases left in between. As DNA, the CDR3 is TGTGCCAGTAGCAGCAGGGGTGCTAATCAGCCCCAGCATTTT. Translating gives CASSSRGANQPQHF.

This chain links TRBV5-4 with TRBJ1-2, with 8 nucleotides matching TRBD1. The V segment lost 2 bases and the J segment 4 bases; nucleotides outside the gene matches: 7. Per the germline V gene, CDR1 is SGHNT and CDR2 is YYREEE (reference sequence). This CDR3 spans 15 amino acids. Here the CDR3 reads CASSLSGRGLYGYTF. The CDR3 nucleotides read TGTGCCAGCAGCTTAAGTGGCAGGGGGCTCTATGGCTACACCTTC.

This clone turned up a few times. The chain couples TRBV9 to TRBJ2-3, with D possibly being TRBD2 (6 bases). V was trimmed by 3 bases and J by 1 base, leaving 21 bases between them. This CDR3 is 18 amino acids long. Germline CDR1 is SGDLS and CDR2 is YYNGEE. CDR3 in DNA: TGTGCCAGCAGCGAGGGCCCCGGGGGTAGTCTCCGCACAGATACGCAGTATTTT. The encoded protein is CASSEGPGGSLRTDTQYF.

The rearrangement joins TRBV28 to TRBJ1-2; D is unclear. The ends were cut back, 5 bases at V and 4 bases at J, with 5 bases in the middle. This CDR3 spans 11 amino acids. From germline, CDR1 is MDHEN and CDR2 SYDVKM. The chain's CDR3 is CASSRGYGYTF. The CDR3 DNA sequence: TGTGCCAGCAGTCGAGGCTATGGCTACACCTTC.

This clone is medium-sized by share. This chain uses TRBV7-2 with TRBJ1-3; D is uncertain. Trimming removed 1 base from V and 0 bases from J, with 10 bases in between. The germline V gene has CDR1 SGHTA and CDR2 FQGNSA. The CDR3 extends over 16 amino acids. The CDR3, as DNA: TGTGCCAGCAGCTTAGAGTTCGGTAGCTCTGGAAACACCATATATTTT. It is translated as CASSLEFGSSGNTIYF. The full variable domain, in which reference TRBV7-2 and TRBJ1-3 provide the parts outside the CDR3, is GAGVSQSPSNKVTEKGKDVELRCDPISGHTALYWYRQSLGQGLEFLIYFQGNSAPDKSGLPSDRFSAERTGGSVSTLTIQRTQQEDSAVYLCASSLEFGSSGNTIYFGEGSWLTVV.

This clone has more than one count but fewer than ten. V usage is TRBV19 and J usage is TRBJ2-1, with 7 bases identical to TRBD1. CDR1 LNHDA and CDR2 SQIVND come from the germline V gene (reference sequence). This CDR3 contains 15 residues. V was clipped by 6 bases and J by 0 bases; unmatched bases: 5. The CDR3 coding sequence is TGTGCCAGTAGATTGGACAGGAGCTCCTACAATGAGCAGTTCTTC. This translates into CASRLDRSSYNEQFF. Combining the CDR3 with reference TRBV19 and TRBJ2-1 gives the whole variable domain DGGITQSPKYLFRKEGQNVTLSCEQNLNHDAMYWYRQDPGQGLRLIYYSQIVNDFQKGDIAEGYSVSREKKESFPLTVTSAQKNPTAFYLCASRLDRSSYNEQFFGPGTRLTVL.

This clone was seen more than once but under ten times. V usage is TRBV28 and J usage is TRBJ1-4, with D tentatively TRBD1 (6 bases). Germline values: CDR1 MDHEN, CDR2 SYDVKM. Trimming cost V 2 bases and J 6 bases, with 10 bases left between them. CDR3 length equals 14 residues. CDR3 sequence (DNA): TGTGCCAGCAGTTTAATACAGGGTGATGAAAAACTGTTTTTT. Its translation: CASSLIQGDEKLFF.

The table lists this clone with a few counts. This chain connects TRBV6-1 to TRBJ1-2; 8 positions match TRBD1. V shed 4 bases and J 6 bases; nucleotides not matched to a gene: 10. From germline, CDR1 is MNHNS and CDR2 SASEGT. The CDR3 runs to 15 residues. CDR3 residues: CASSGTGYRGNGYTF. For the CDR3, the DNA is TGTGCCAGCAGTGGGACAGGGTACAGGGGGAATGGCTACACCTTC.

As to this clone: It is likely a read error, because the conserved phenylalanine at the end of the CDR3 is missing. V gene TRBV11-2 combines with J gene TRBJ2-4, with TRBD2 matching 9 bases. V shed 5 bases and J 6 bases; nucleotides not matched to a gene: 5. Germline CDR1 reads SGHAT; CDR2 reads FQNNGV. This CDR3 has 14 amino acids. The CDR3 coding sequence is TGTGCCAGCAGCCCGACTAGCGGTGTAAACATTCAGTACTCC. Protein: CASSPTSGVNIQYS.

V is TRBV6-1 and J is TRBJ2-5; D perhaps matches TRBD1 (6 bases). V was cut by 4 bases and J by 2 bases, with 14 bases left in between. Germline CDR1 reads MNHNS; CDR2 reads SASEGT. The CDR3 spans 15 residues. CDR3 loop: CASSGQDTSQETQYF. CDR3 nucleotides: TGTGCCAGCAGTGGACAGGACACCTCTCAAGAGACCCAGTACTTC.

The chain couples TRBV7-6 to TRBJ2-6, with D hard to call. The CDR3 has 21 residues. From germline, CDR1 is SGHVS and CDR2 FNYEAQ. The V gene lost 5 bases and the J gene lost 3 bases, with 29 bases spanning the gap. The CDR3 DNA sequence: TGTGCCAGCAGCCTTAAAAGCCCCCGCAGTCCTTTGAGGTTTGGGGCCAACGTCCTGACTTTC. Amino acid sequence: CASSLKSPRSPLRFGANVLTF. Using reference TRBV7-6 and TRBJ2-6 for the parts outside the CDR3, the full variable domain is GAGVSQSPRYKVTKRGQDVALRCDPISGHVSLYWYRQALGQGPEFLTYFNYEAQQDKSGLPNDRFSAERPEGSISTLTIQRTEQRDSAMYRCASSLKSPRSPLRFGANVLTFGAGSRLTVL.

This clone was seen more than once but under ten times. The genes are TRBV6-6 and TRBJ2-7; no clear D gene. The V end was cut by 5 bases, the J end by 5 bases, with 4 bases between. This CDR3 spans 10 amino acids. Germline V gene lookup returns CDR1 MNHNY and CDR2 SVGAGI (reference sequence). The CDR3 reads CASSRDEQYF. The CDR3 region has the DNA TGTGCCAGCAGTCGGGACGAGCAGTACTTC.

The chain is built from TRBV5-4 and TRBJ2-5, with 9 bases matching TRBD1. Germline trimming cut 2 bases from V and 4 bases from J; bases unmatched to any gene: 6. This CDR3 has 15 amino acids. The V gene's germline CDR1 is SGHNT and CDR2 YYREEE (reference sequence). The CDR3 spells CASSFSGTGRETQYF. The CDR3, as DNA: TGTGCCAGCAGCTTTTCCGGGACAGGGAGAGAGACCCAGTACTTC.

This clone has a handful of counts. This chain links TRBV7-9 with TRBJ2-2; 14 bases match TRBD2. Trimming removed 5 bases from V and 6 bases from J; junction bases left unmatched: 5. The CDR3 spans 16 residues. The germline V gene encodes CDR1 SEHNR and CDR2 FQNEAQ (reference sequence). CDR3 region: CASSGRGLAGAGELFF. The CDR3 DNA reads as TGTGCCAGCAGCGGGCGGGGACTAGCGGGGGCCGGGGAGCTGTTTTTT.

The J gene is TRBJ1-2, the V gene TRBV21-1. TRBV21-1 corresponds to a pseudogene. CDR3 length: 14 amino acids. The CDR3 region is CASSKEEGVYGYTF. CDR3 in DNA: TGTGCCAGCAGCAAAGAGGAGGGTGTCTATGGCTACACCTTC.

This rearrangement joins TRBV5-1 to TRBJ2-3; the D is unclear. Germline-derived CDR1 and CDR2 are SGHRS and YFSETQ. Trimming cost V 2 bases and J 1 base, with 11 bases left between them. The CDR3 is 15 amino acids. The CDR3 sequence is CASSFGRLGTDTQYF. Written as DNA, the CDR3 is TGCGCCAGCAGCTTTGGGCGTCTTGGCACAGATACGCAGTATTTT. The full variable domain, its missing parts supplied by reference TRBV5-1 and TRBJ2-3, is KAGVTQTPRYLIKTRGQQVTLSCSPISGHRSVSWYQQTPGQGLQFLFEYFSETQRNKGNFPGRFSGRQFSNSRSEMNVSTLELGDSALYLCASSFGRLGTDTQYFGPGTRLTVL.

This clone has just a few counts. The chain is built from TRBV2 and TRBJ2-2; 9 positions match TRBD2. Trimming at V came to 1 base and at J to 4 bases, leaving 7 bases not matched to a gene. Germline-derived CDR1 and CDR2 are SNHLY and FYNNEI. This CDR3 is 17 amino acids long. The CDR3 spells CASSEGASGKGTGELFF. Written as DNA, the CDR3 is TGTGCCAGCAGTGAAGGGGCTAGCGGGAAGGGCACCGGGGAGCTGTTTTTT.

The V gene is TRBV13, the J gene TRBJ1-4, with 10 bases identical to TRBD1. CDR1 PRHDT and CDR2 FYEKMQ come from the germline V gene (reference sequence). The CDR3 has 17 amino acids. V lost 1 base and J lost 8; bases outside the gene matches: 10. CDR3: CASSLAGQGSPGEKLFF. In DNA form, the CDR3 reads TGTGCCAGCAGCTTAGCGGGACAGGGGTCCCCGGGAGAAAAACTGTTTTTT.

This chain joins TRBV7-8 and TRBJ1-2; the match to TRBD1 covers 8 bases. CDR1 is SGHVS, CDR2 FQNEAQ, per germline. V lost 5 bases, J lost 7 bases, and 9 bases stayed unmatched. The CDR3 length is 14 residues. The CDR3 loop reads CASSPDRGRGGYTF. CDR3 sequence (DNA): TGTGCCAGCAGCCCAGACAGGGGAAGGGGTGGCTACACCTTC. Based on the CDR3 plus reference TRBV7-8 and TRBJ1-2, the full variable domain is GAGVSQSPRYKVAKRGQDVALRCDPISGHVSLFWYQQALGQGPEFLTYFQNEAQLDKSGLPSDRFFAERPEGSVSTLKIQRTQQEDSAVYLCASSPDRGRGGYTFGSGTRLTVV.

The chain joins TRBV2 to TRBJ1-5; 7 bases align to TRBD1. V was clipped by 6 bases and J by 7 bases; unmatched bases: 15. CDR1 and CDR2 (germline): SNHLY, FYNNEI. This CDR3 spans 16 amino acids. The CDR3 loop reads CASRDKTGSVGQPQHF. DNA for the CDR3: TGTGCCAGCAGGGACAAGACAGGGTCTGTGGGACAGCCCCAGCATTTT.